Listed here are 32 T cell receptor beta chains from one sample, sequenced in a study of early T cells in non-severe SARS-CoV-2 infection. TCRdb processed the 5' RACE reads anew with MiXCR; each CDR3 protein has one entry. The sample lists about 69,000 distinct CDR3 sequences; around 13% were seen once. Material: whole blood. These receptor sequences come from an adult who was a healthcare worker with PCR-confirmed SARS-CoV-2 infection or an uninfected control (not recorded which).

This clonotype was seen a handful of times. The rearrangement links TRBV28 to TRBJ2-5; D unclear. The CDR3 consists of 12 residues. Looked up from germline, CDR1 is MDHEN and CDR2 is SYDVKM. The V gene lost 7 bases and the J gene lost 4 bases, with 10 bases spanning the gap. CDR3 nucleotide sequence: TGTGCCAGCACAACCTCTGGAGAGACCCAGTACTTC. Amino acid sequence: CASTTSGETQYF.

In its sample, this clonotype was seen many times. The rearrangement joins TRBV2 to TRBJ2-5; TRBD2 is a possible D gene (5 bases). CDR1 and CDR2 from the germline V gene are SNHLY and FYNNEI. The CDR3 has 17 amino acids. Between the trimmed V and J ends, which lost 9 bases and 4 bases, there was a span of 27 bases. The CDR3 sequence: CASPAAGRRTFGETQYF. DNA for the CDR3: TGTGCCAGTCCCGCGGCGGGTCGGCGGACCTTCGGAGAGACCCAGTACTTC.

This clonotype was counted ten times or more. The chain has TRBV18 and TRBJ2-7; tentatively, D is TRBD1 or TRBD2 (5 bases each). Germline lookup yields CDR1 KGHSH and CDR2 LQKENI. The CDR3 contains 15 residues. Trimming pared 6 bases from V and 0 bases from J, leaving 15 bases between. The CDR3: CASSPGTASSYEQYF. The CDR3 DNA is TGTGCCAGCTCGCCCGGGACCGCCAGCTCCTACGAGCAGTACTTC.

This clonotype was picked up a small number of times. The genes are TRBV7-9 and TRBJ2-3; 7 bases match TRBD1. This CDR3 contains 15 residues. The ends lost 4 bases at V and 3 bases at J; junction bases unmatched: 7. Per germline, CDR1 SEHNR and CDR2 FQNEAQ (reference sequence). The CDR3 reads CASSSQGRETDTQYF. In DNA form, the CDR3 reads TGTGCCAGCAGCTCACAGGGGAGAGAAACAGATACGCAGTATTTT.

V and J are TRBV7-8 and TRBJ1-5; D may be TRBD1 (6 bases). With 11 bases removed from V and 7 bases from J, the gap between germline ends came to 18 bases. Germline values: CDR1 SGHVS, CDR2 FQNEAQ. The CDR3 extends over 13 amino acids. CDR3 sequence: CAAGAGMDQPQHF. Here the CDR3 DNA reads TGTGCCGCAGGGGCAGGGATGGACCAGCCCCAGCATTTT.

This sequence joins TRBV20-1 and TRBJ1-1; D remains unclear. V dropped 3 bases and J dropped 0 bases, with 11 bases sitting between them. The germline V gene encodes CDR1 DFQATT and CDR2 SNEGSKA (reference sequence). This CDR3 is 14 amino acids long. The CDR3 here is CSASGNTMNTEAFF. In nucleotides, the CDR3 is TGCAGTGCTAGCGGGAACACCATGAACACTGAAGCTTTCTTT.

A single count supports this clonotype. The V call is TRBV6-2 or TRBV6-3, the J call TRBJ2-1; 11 bases agree with TRBD2. Trimming took 6 bases from V and 7 from J; bases not matched to a gene: 11. The germline gives CDR1 MNHEY, CDR2 SVGEGT. The CDR3 has 16 residues. CDR3: CASSKALAGGQNEQFF. The CDR3 DNA sequence: TGTGCCAGCAGCAAAGCCCTAGCGGGGGGCCAAAATGAGCAGTTCTTC.

The V gene is TRBV12-3 or TRBV12-4, the J gene TRBJ1-4, with no clear D. V was pared by 3 bases and J by 3 bases, with 8 bases between. The CDR3 loop spans 14 amino acids. The CDR3 DNA sequence: TGTGCCAGCAGTTTGGGGTCTTCTAATGAAAAACTGTTTTTT. This encodes CASSLGSSNEKLFF.

V is TRBV6-2 or TRBV6-3 and J is TRBJ1-2; D remains ambiguous. This CDR3 has 14 residues. Trimming shortened V by 4 bases and J by 7 bases, and 16 bases separated the two germline ends. CDR1 and CDR2 (germline): MNHEY, SVGEGT. The CDR3 bases are TGTGCCAGCAGTTCCCGGACCCTTTCGAGTGGCTACACCTTC. Its translation is CASSSRTLSSGYTF.

The rearrangement links TRBV10-3 to TRBJ2-1; the match to TRBD2 covers 9 bases. The CDR3 contains 15 residues. J lost 6 bases, V lost 7 bases, and 10 bases had no gene match. Germline CDR1 reads ENHRY; CDR2 reads SYGVKD. CDR3 DNA: TGTGCCATCACCGAATTAGCGGGGGTCAGCAATGAGCAGTTCTTC. Translation: CAITELAGVSNEQFF.

With respect to this clonotype: Just one base apart from a much larger clone, this may be a read error. The V gene is TRBV7-9, the J gene TRBJ2-4; D gene uncertain. The V gene's germline CDR1 is SEHNR and CDR2 FQNEAQ (reference sequence). CDR3 length equals 14 residues. Trimming pared 5 bases from V and 0 bases from J, leaving 8 bases between. The CDR3 protein is CASSHTPAKNIQYF. CDR3 DNA: TGTGCCAGCAGCCACACACCAGCCAAAAACATTCAGTACTTC. Full variable domain (rest looked up from reference TRBV7-9 and TRBJ2-4): DTGVSQNPRHKITKRGQNVTFRCDPISEHNRLYWYRQTLGQGPEFLTYFQNEAQLEKSRLLSDRFSAERPKGSFSTLEIQRTEQGDSAMYLCASSHTPAKNIQYFGAGTRLSVL.

The V gene is TRBV29-1, the J gene TRBJ1-2; 7 positions agree with TRBD1. V trimming: 4 bases; J trimming: 4 bases; junction bases outside the gene matches: 6. In germline, CDR1 is SQVTM, CDR2 ANQGSEA. The CDR3 loop spans 13 amino acids. In DNA, the CDR3 is TGCAGCGTTGCACTGACAGGGACCTATGGCTACACCTTC. As protein: CSVALTGTYGYTF.

The sample holds many counts of this clonotype. The rearrangement uses TRBV30 and TRBJ1-5, with D hard to call. Germline CDR1 GTSNPN, CDR2 SVGIG (reference sequence). This CDR3 is built from 14 residues. V gave up 0 bases and J gave up 4 bases, with 10 bases separating them. The CDR3 is CAWSVSGLNQPQHF. CDR3 sequence (DNA): TGTGCCTGGAGTGTATCAGGTCTAAATCAGCCCCAGCATTTT.

In this sample, this clonotype turned up a few times. The chain recombines TRBV2 with TRBJ1-1; TRBD1 might be the D (5 bases). Germline CDR1 is SNHLY and CDR2 is FYNNEI. The CDR3 contains 15 residues. V was shortened by 5 bases and J by 4 bases, with 17 bases between the two germline ends. The CDR3 nucleotides read TGTGCCAGCAGTAAGGACCCCATTGGGGCCACTGAAGCTTTCTTT. Its translation: CASSKDPIGATEAFF.

This CDR3 is CASSSGSENTIYF. CDR3 sequence (DNA): TGTGCCAGCAGCTCAGGGTCAGAAAACACCATATATTTT. The rearrangement links TRBV5-4 to TRBJ1-3, with D perhaps matching TRBD1 (5 bases). The CDR3 loop spans 13 amino acids. V dropped 3 bases and J dropped 6 bases, with 10 bases sitting between them. Germline V gene sequence: CDR1 SGHNT, CDR2 YYREEE (reference sequence).

The chain recombines TRBV5-6 with TRBJ1-1; maybe TRBD1 (6 bases). Looked up from germline, CDR1 is SGHDT and CDR2 is YYEEEE. The CDR3 is 12 residues long. V was cut by 0 bases and J by 7 bases, with 7 bases left in between. The CDR3 sequence is CASSLGDIEAFF. The CDR3 nucleotides read TGTGCCAGCAGCTTGGGGGACATTGAAGCTTTCTTT.

The V gene is TRBV7-3, the J gene TRBJ1-1, with 7 nucleotides matching TRBD1. V lost 5 bases to trimming and J lost 5 bases; unmatched junction nucleotides: 5. This CDR3 is 13 amino acids long. In germline, CDR1 is SGHTA, CDR2 FQGTGA. The CDR3 DNA sequence: TGTGCCAGCAGCAACAGGGGTGGGACTGAAGCTTTCTTT. Translating it yields CASSNRGGTEAFF.

The chain uses TRBV7-2 and TRBJ1-1, with TRBD1 matching 10 bases. V dropped 6 bases and J dropped 3; count of bases not matched to a gene: 10. CDR1 is SGHTA and CDR2 is FQGNSA in the germline V gene. This CDR3 comprises 16 residues. CDR3 protein: CASSPPGGQGYTEAFF. The DNA for the CDR3 is TGTGCCAGCAGTCCCCCAGGGGGACAGGGGTACACTGAAGCTTTCTTT. Full variable domain (rest looked up from reference TRBV7-2 and TRBJ1-1): GAGVSQSPSNKVTEKGKDVELRCDPISGHTALYWYRQSLGQGLEFLIYFQGNSAPDKSGLPSDRFSAERTGGSVSTLTIQRTQQEDSAVYLCASSPPGGQGYTEAFFGQGTRLTVV.

This clonotype occurred a few times. DNA for the CDR3: TGTGCCAGCCGTAAGGCCGGGGCCCGCTTTAATCAGCCCCAGCATTTT. Its protein product is CASRKAGARFNQPQHF. The J gene is TRBJ1-5, the V gene TRBV6-2 or TRBV6-3, with D tentatively TRBD1 (5 bases). This CDR3 is built from 16 residues. Germline CDR1 is MNHEY and CDR2 is SVGEGT. V lost 8 bases, J lost 4 bases, and 21 bases lay in between.

The chain links TRBV5-1 to TRBJ1-2, with 10 bases that match TRBD1. This CDR3 spans 15 amino acids. The V segment lost 2 bases and the J segment 6 bases; nucleotides outside the gene matches: 7. Germline V gene sequence: CDR1 SGHRS, CDR2 YFSETQ. DNA for the CDR3: TGCGCCAGCAGCTTAACGACAGGGGGCATAAATGGCTACACCTTC. It codes for CASSLTTGGINGYTF.

The rearrangement uses TRBV4-1 and TRBJ2-3; the D gene is possibly TRBD2 (6 bases). The CDR3 totals 17 residues. CDR1 is MGHRA and CDR2 is YSYEKL in the germline V gene. The V end lost 0 bases, the J end lost 2 bases, and 15 bases lay between the germline ends. CDR3 bases: TGCGCCAGCAGCCAAGATGACCTCGGGAGAATCACAGATACGCAGTATTTT. This encodes CASSQDDLGRITDTQYF.

V usage is TRBV19 and J usage is TRBJ1-2; unclear D gene. Trimming removed 7 bases at V and 0 bases at J, with 6 bases between. This CDR3 is 12 amino acids long. CDR1 and CDR2 from the germline V gene are LNHDA and SQIVND (reference sequence). Here the CDR3 DNA reads TGTGCCAGTAAACCAGCTAACTATGGCTACACCTTC. It yields the protein CASKPANYGYTF. The full variable domain, rest sourced from reference TRBV19 and TRBJ1-2, is DGGITQSPKYLFRKEGQNVTLSCEQNLNHDAMYWYRQDPGQGLRLIYYSQIVNDFQKGDIAEGYSVSREKKESFPLTVTSAQKNPTAFYLCASKPANYGYTFGSGTRLTVV.

This clonotype was recorded a few times. This chain uses TRBV12-3 or TRBV12-4 with TRBJ1-2, with 10 positions matching TRBD1. This CDR3 is built from 16 residues. Trimming removed 6 bases from V and 6 bases from J; junction bases left unmatched: 13. This CDR3 reads CASRPNPPGTGDGYTF. For the CDR3, the DNA is TGTGCCAGCAGGCCCAACCCCCCCGGGACAGGGGATGGCTACACCTTC.

This chain uses TRBV6-5 with TRBJ1-1, with 10 positions matching TRBD1. Germline loops: CDR1 MNHEY, CDR2 SVGAGI. This CDR3 has 15 residues. V lost 3 bases and J lost 5; bases outside the gene matches: 6. CDR3 coding DNA: TGTGCCAGCAGTTATTCCGGACAGGGGGATACTGAAGCTTTCTTT. Its translation is CASSYSGQGDTEAFF.

In this sample, this clonotype turned up a few times. The V gene is TRBV5-1, the J gene TRBJ2-7; 8 bases are a match to TRBD1. Germline V lookup: CDR1 SGHRS, CDR2 YFSETQ. The V and J ends lost 4 bases and 5 bases, in that order; junction bases with no gene match: 11. The length of the CDR3 is 15 residues. In DNA, the CDR3 is TGCGCCAGCAGCCAGACGACAGGGGTCGTCCACGAGCAGTACTTC. Translated: CASSQTTGVVHEQYF. Variable domain in full (rest from reference TRBV5-1 and TRBJ2-7): KAGVTQTPRYLIKTRGQQVTLSCSPISGHRSVSWYQQTPGQGLQFLFEYFSETQRNKGNFPGRFSGRQFSNSRSEMNVSTLELGDSALYLCASSQTTGVVHEQYFGPGTRLTVT.

The V gene is TRBV6-1, the J gene TRBJ1-5, with unresolved D. The CDR3 consists of 14 residues. V lost 10 bases to trimming and J lost 0 bases, with 13 bases between them. CDR1 and CDR2 (germline): MNHNS, SASEGT. The CDR3, as DNA: TGTGCCACGCAGGCGGCCGTTAGCAATCAGCCCCAGCATTTT. Amino acid sequence: CATQAAVSNQPQHF.

A few counts support this clonotype. The chain recombines TRBV7-8 with TRBJ2-3; tentatively, D is TRBD1 or TRBD2 (5 bases each). This CDR3 contains 15 residues. Germline V gene data show CDR1 as SGHVS and CDR2 as FQNEAQ. The V end was cut by 5 bases, the J end by 1 base, with 13 bases between. CDR3 sequence reads: CASSPRDGRTDTQYF. CDR3 in DNA: TGTGCCAGCAGCCCCCGGGACGGTCGCACAGATACGCAGTATTTT.

The DNA for the CDR3 is TGCAGTGCTAGCCTAACAGGGATTCACCACAATGAGCAGTTCTTC. It specifies CSASLTGIHHNEQFF. The rearrangement joins TRBV20-1 to TRBJ2-1; tentatively, D is TRBD1 (6 bases). The germline V gene encodes CDR1 DFQATT and CDR2 SNEGSKA (reference sequence). The CDR3 contains 15 residues. V was cut by 3 bases and J by 5 bases, with 17 bases left in between.

This clonotype was counted many times. V gene TRBV5-8 combines with J gene TRBJ1-5; 9 bases line up with TRBD1. CDR1 is SGHTS, CDR2 YDEGEE, per germline. The CDR3 sequence is 20 residues long. Trimming cost V 0 bases and J 2 bases; bases outside gene matches: 15. This CDR3 is CASSLVYRDRVWVGNQPQHF. CDR3 DNA sequence: TGTGCCAGCAGCTTGGTATACCGGGACAGGGTTTGGGTCGGCAATCAGCCCCAGCATTTT.

This clonotype was recorded a few times. The chain couples TRBV6-4 to TRBJ2-1, with TRBD2 as a possible D gene (5 bases). Per the germline V gene, CDR1 is MRHNA and CDR2 is SNTAGT. This CDR3 spans 13 amino acids. Trimming shortened V by 6 bases and J by 5 bases, and 11 bases separated the two germline ends. In DNA form, the CDR3 reads TGTGCCAGCAGCCGGGAATTCCACAATGAGCAGTTCTTC. Translating it yields CASSREFHNEQFF.

The table lists this clonotype with a few counts. CDR3 DNA: TGCAGCGCCGGACAGGGGACGAACACCGGGGAGCTGTTTTTT. This codes for CSAGQGTNTGELFF. The chain employs TRBV29-1 and TRBJ2-2; the match to TRBD1 covers 9 bases. CDR3 length: 14 amino acids. CDR1 and CDR2 (germline): SQVTM, ANQGSEA. V lost 7 bases to trimming and J lost 0 bases; unmatched junction nucleotides: 3.

This clonotype was counted a few times. The chain carries TRBV5-1 and TRBJ2-1; 8 bases match TRBD2. Germline-derived CDR1 and CDR2 are SGHRS and YFSETQ. The CDR3 covers 15 residues. V dropped 7 bases and J dropped 7; count of bases not matched to a gene: 13. DNA for the CDR3: TGCGCCAGCCGCCCCGGCCGGGGGGGCCGGAATGAGCAGTTCTTC. This gives the protein CASRPGRGGRNEQFF.